This entry describes one TCR beta chain. TCRdb reprocessed the RT-PCR reads with MiXCR, giving one entry per CDR3 protein. Counted here are some 550,000 distinct CDR3 sequences, roughly 25% occurring once; the ten biggest clones make up around 2.8%. The CDR3 is 14 residues long. Per germline, CDR1 DFQATT and CDR2 SNEGSKA (reference sequence). Trimming took off 5 bases at V and 6 bases at J, with 17 bases between the two ends. This sample is drawn from a study of response to subunit inactivated influenza vaccine. A further study also used this sample, focusing on T cells expressing NK-cell markers. As reported in that work: Beta-chain TCR cDNA was generated via 5'RACE template switching with UMIs. TCR beta repertoires came from sorted CD3+CD56+NKG2C+, CD3+CD56+NKG2C- and CD3+CD56-NKG2C+ T cells. These clonotypes additionally ranked first within the CD3+CD56-NKG2C+ fraction of a few donors.

Specimen: CD4+ T cells sorted from PBMCs, collected 11 to 12 days after vaccination. The TCR comes from a man aged 45-65 years who received an inactivated influenza vaccine. This chain uses TRBV20-1 with TRBJ2-1, with D tentatively TRBD2 (5 bases). In DNA form, the CDR3 reads TGCAGTGCTGGAAACCCCGCGGGCTCCAATGAGCAGTTCTTC. It yields the protein CSAGNPAGSNEQFF.